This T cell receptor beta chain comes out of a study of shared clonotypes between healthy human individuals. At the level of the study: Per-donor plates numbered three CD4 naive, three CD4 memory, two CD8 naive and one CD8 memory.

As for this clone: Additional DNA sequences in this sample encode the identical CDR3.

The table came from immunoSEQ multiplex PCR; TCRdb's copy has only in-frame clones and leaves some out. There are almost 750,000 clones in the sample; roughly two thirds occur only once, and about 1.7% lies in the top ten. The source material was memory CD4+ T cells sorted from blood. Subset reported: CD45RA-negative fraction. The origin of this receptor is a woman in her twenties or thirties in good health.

CDR3 loop: CASSFTSSARTGELFF. The CDR3 coding sequence is TGTGCCAGCAGTTTCACCTCCAGCGCACGCACCGGGGAGCTGTTTTTT. The V and J genes are TRBV6-5 and TRBJ2-2; no clear D gene. Germline lookup yields CDR1 MNHEY and CDR2 SVGAGI. The length of the CDR3 is 16 residues. With 4 bases removed from V and 4 bases from J, the gap between germline ends came to 16 bases.